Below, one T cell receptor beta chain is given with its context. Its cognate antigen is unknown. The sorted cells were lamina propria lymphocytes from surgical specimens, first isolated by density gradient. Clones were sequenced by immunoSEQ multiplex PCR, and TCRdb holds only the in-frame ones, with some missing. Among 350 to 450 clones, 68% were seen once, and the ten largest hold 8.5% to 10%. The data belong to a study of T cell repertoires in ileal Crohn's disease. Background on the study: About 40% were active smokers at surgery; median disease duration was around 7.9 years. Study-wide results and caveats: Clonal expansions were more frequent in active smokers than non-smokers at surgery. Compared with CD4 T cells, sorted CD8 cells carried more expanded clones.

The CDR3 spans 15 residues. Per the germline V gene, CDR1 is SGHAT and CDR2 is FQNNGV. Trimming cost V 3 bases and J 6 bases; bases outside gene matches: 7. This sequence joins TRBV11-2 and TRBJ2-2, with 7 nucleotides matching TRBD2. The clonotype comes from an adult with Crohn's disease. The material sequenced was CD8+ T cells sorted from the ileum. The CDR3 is CASSFGGGFPGELFF. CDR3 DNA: TGTGCCAGCAGCTTTGGGGGGGGGTTCCCCGGGGAGCTGTTTTTT.